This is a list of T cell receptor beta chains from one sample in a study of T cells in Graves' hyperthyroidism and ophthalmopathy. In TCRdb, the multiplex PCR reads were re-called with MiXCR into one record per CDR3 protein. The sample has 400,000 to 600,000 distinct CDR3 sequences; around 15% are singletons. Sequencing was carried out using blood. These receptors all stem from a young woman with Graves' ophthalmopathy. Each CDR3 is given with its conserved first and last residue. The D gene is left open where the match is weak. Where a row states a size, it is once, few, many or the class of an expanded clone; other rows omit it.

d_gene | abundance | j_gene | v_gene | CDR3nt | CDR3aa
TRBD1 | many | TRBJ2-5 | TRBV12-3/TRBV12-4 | TGTGCCAGCAGTTTTGGACAGGGTGGACAAGAGACCCAGTACTTC | CASSFGQGGQETQYF
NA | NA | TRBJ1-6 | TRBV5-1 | TGCGCCAGCAGCTTGGAATGGACGGGCAATTCACCCCTCCACTTT | CASSLEWTGNSPLHF
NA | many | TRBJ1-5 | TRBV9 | TGTGCCAGCAGCAAGGGGGGGGGGACCAATCAGCCCCAGCATTTT | CASSKGGGTNQPQHF
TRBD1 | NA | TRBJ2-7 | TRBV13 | TGTGCCAGCAGCCTCCGGGACAGGGTGGTAAGCGAGCAGTACTTC | CASSLRDRVVSEQYF
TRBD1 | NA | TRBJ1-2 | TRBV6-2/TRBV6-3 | TGTGCCAGCAGTGGCCGGGACAGGAAAGACTACACCTTC | CASSGRDRKDYTF
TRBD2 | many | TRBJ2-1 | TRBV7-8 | TGTGCCAGCAGCCAGAGGTTTGTTGGGCGGGAGTTTAATGAGCAGTTCTTC | CASSQRFVGREFNEQFF
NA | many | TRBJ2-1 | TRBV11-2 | TGTGCCAGCAGCTTAGTTGTGCAGGGTTTGGATGAGCAGTTCTTC | CASSLVVQGLDEQFF
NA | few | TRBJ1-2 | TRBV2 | TGTGCCCGTCGCCAGGGAAACTATGGCTACACCTTC | CARRQGNYGYTF
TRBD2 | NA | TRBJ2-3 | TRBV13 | TGTGCCAGCAGCTTAGCGGGAGGGACCACAGATACGCAGTATTTT | CASSLAGGTTDTQYF
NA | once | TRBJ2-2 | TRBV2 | TGTGCCACCAGCAGAGATTTGGCTACGGGGGACACCGGGGAGCTGTTTTTT | CATSRDLATGDTGELFF
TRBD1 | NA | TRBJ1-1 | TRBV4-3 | TGCGCCAGCACCCGGGGACAGGGGCGGAGAACTGAAGCTTTCTTT | CASTRGQGRRTEAFF
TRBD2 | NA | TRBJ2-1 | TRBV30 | TGTGCCTGGAACGGCGGGAGTTCCTACAATGAGCAGTTCTTC | CAWNGGSSYNEQFF
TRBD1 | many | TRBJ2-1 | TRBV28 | TGTGCCAGCAGGACACCACAGGGGTCCCACAATGAGCAGTTCTTC | CASRTPQGSHNEQFF
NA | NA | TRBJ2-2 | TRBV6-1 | TGTGCCAGCAGTGCGCTAATAGCGGAAAACACCGGGGAGCTGTTTTTT | CASSALIAENTGELFF
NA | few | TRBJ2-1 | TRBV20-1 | TGCAGTGCTAGCCCTTGGGTCCGACTCAATGATAATGAGCAGTTCTTC | CSASPWVRLNDNEQFF
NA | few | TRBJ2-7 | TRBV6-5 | TGTGCCAGCAGTTCACCTATCCGGGACAAAGGGCACGAGCAGTACTTC | CASSSPIRDKGHEQYF
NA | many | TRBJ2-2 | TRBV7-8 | TGTGCCAGCAGCTTATGGCTCGAGGGTGGGGTCGGGTACCGCAACACCGGGGAGCTGTTTTTT | CASSLWLEGGVGYRNTGELFF
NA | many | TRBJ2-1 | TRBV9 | TGTGCCACCCGATCGGCCTTTGAGCAGTTCTTC | CATRSAFEQFF
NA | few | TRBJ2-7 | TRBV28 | TGTGCCAGCAGTCCGGCACAGGGCAGCTACGAGCAGTGCTTC | CASSPAQGSYEQCF
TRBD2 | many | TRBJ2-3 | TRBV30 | TGTGCCTGGAGCCGAGGAGCGGGAGGGACCGATACGCAGTATTTT | CAWSRGAGGTDTQYF
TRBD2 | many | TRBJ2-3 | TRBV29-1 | TGCAGCGTTGACCCTGAACTAGCGGGAGTAGATACGCAGTATTTT | CSVDPELAGVDTQYF
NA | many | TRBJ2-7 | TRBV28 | TGTGCCAGCAGACAGGAAACCTACGAGCAGTACTTC | CASRQETYEQYF
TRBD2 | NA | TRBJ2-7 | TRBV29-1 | TGCAGCGTTTTTCTAGCGGAGTCCTACGAGCAGTACTTC | CSVFLAESYEQYF
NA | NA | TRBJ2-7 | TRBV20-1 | TGCAGTCTGACAAGGCAAACCTACGAGCAGTACTTC | CSLTRQTYEQYF
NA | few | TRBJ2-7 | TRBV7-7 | TGTGCTAGCAGCCCAGGGGGGAGGGGGCCAAACTACGAGCAGTACTTC | CASSPGGRGPNYEQYF
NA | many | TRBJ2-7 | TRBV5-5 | TGTGCCAGCAGCTTTCTCACGGGTCACTACGAGCAGTACTTC | CASSFLTGHYEQYF
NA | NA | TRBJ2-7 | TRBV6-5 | TGTGCCAGCAGTTACCACCCGCAGGGGAGGGACGAGCAGTACTTC | CASSYHPQGRDEQYF
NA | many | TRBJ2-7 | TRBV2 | TGTGCCAGCAGTGAAGCGCTTCTAGGGGGTTCCTACGAGCAGTACTTC | CASSEALLGGSYEQYF
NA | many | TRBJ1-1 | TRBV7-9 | TGTGCCAGCAGCTTTTTGTTCGGGGCCAGAGAGAATGAAGCTTTCTTT | CASSFLFGARENEAFF
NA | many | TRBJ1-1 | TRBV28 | TGTGCCAGCAGTTTATCCCTTCCTAACACTGAAGCTTTCTTT | CASSLSLPNTEAFF
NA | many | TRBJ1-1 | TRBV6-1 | TGTGCCAGCAGTGAAGCCTTGCACCCTGAAGCTTTCTTT | CASSEALHPEAFF
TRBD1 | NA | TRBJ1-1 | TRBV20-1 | TGCAGTGCTAGGATTCCAGCGACAGGGGTGGACACTGAAGCTTTCTTT | CSARIPATGVDTEAFF
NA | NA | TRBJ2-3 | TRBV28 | TGTGCCAGCAGTTCGCCGGGAACCACAGATACGCAGTATTTT | CASSSPGTTDTQYF